One and the same sample provided the 30 T cell receptor beta chains below, sequenced in a study of cytomegalovirus exposure and HLA in healthy donors. The PCR used 60 Vbeta and 13 Jbeta primers. Assay used: immunoSEQ multiplex PCR; TCRdb lists only in-frame clones, some missing. The sample carries about 130,000 clones, roughly 72% recorded once. Sequenced sample: PBMCs. These receptors were taken from a woman in her fifties or sixties in good health and CMV-seronegative.

This clone was observed a few times. V is TRBV2 and J is TRBJ2-7, with D perhaps TRBD2 (5 bases). V was pared by 7 bases and J by 3 bases, with 16 bases between. This CDR3 contains 14 residues. Germline loops: CDR1 SNHLY, CDR2 FYNNEI. CDR3 coding DNA: TGTGCCAGCAAGGGAGACCTCAGAGGCTACGAGCAGTACGTC. Encoded protein: CASKGDLRGYEQYV.

This chain links TRBV5-4 with TRBJ2-6, with D hard to call. CDR3 length equals 16 residues. Trimming pared 3 bases from V and 0 bases from J, leaving 10 bases between. From germline, CDR1 is SGHNT and CDR2 YYREEE (reference sequence). The chain's CDR3 is CASSSGSHSGANVLTF. As DNA, the CDR3 is TGTGCCAGCAGCTCCGGGTCCCACTCTGGGGCCAACGTCCTGACTTTC.

V is TRBV6-1 and J is TRBJ1-5; D call uncertain. This CDR3 has 14 amino acids. Trimming took off 3 bases at V and 7 bases at J, with 13 bases between the two ends. Per the germline V gene, CDR1 is MNHNS and CDR2 is SASEGT. CDR3 DNA sequence: TGTGCCAGCAGTGATATGGGCGTTGGGCAGCCCCAGCATTTT. This codes for CASSDMGVGQPQHF.

The J gene is TRBJ2-1, the V gene TRBV6-4; D may be TRBD1 (6 bases). Deletions cut 2 bases from V and 6 bases from J, with 8 bases between. CDR3 length equals 13 residues. CDR1 and CDR2 (germline): MRHNA, SNTAGT. The CDR3 DNA reads as TGTGCCAGCAGTGACGGGACATTCAATGAGCAGTTCTTC. The encoded protein is CASSDGTFNEQFF.

The V call is TRBV2, the J call TRBJ2-1, with TRBD2 matching 13 bases. The V and J ends lost 6 bases and 4 bases, in that order; junction bases with no gene match: 9. The CDR3 runs to 17 residues. CDR1 is SNHLY and CDR2 is FYNNEI in the germline V gene. The CDR3 nucleotides read TGTGCCAGCAGCCCCCCGAAGGGACTAGCGGGATACAATGAGCAGTTCTTC. It specifies CASSPPKGLAGYNEQFF.

The J gene is TRBJ2-5, the V gene TRBV27; TRBD2 matches 11 bases. Germline loops: CDR1 MNHEY, CDR2 SMNVEV (reference sequence). V lost 2 bases and J lost 2; bases outside the gene matches: 4. CDR3 length: 16 amino acids. CDR3 nucleotide sequence: TGTGCCAGCAGTTTACTAGCGGGAGGCCCACAAGAGACCCAGTACTTC. As protein: CASSLLAGGPQETQYF.

The chain uses TRBV29-1 and TRBJ2-1; D may be TRBD2 (5 bases). The CDR3 is 10 residues long. Trimming cost V 3 bases and J 16 bases, with 13 bases left between them. Looked up from germline, CDR1 is SQVTM and CDR2 is ANQGSEA. The chain's CDR3 is CSVEGRRPFF. CDR3 DNA: TGCAGCGTTGAGGGCCGGAGGCCTTTCTTC.

This clone has only a few counts. The chain uses TRBV18 and TRBJ2-1; 7 bases agree with TRBD2. After removal of 3 bases from V and 5 bases from J, the junction contained 4 bases not matched to a gene. The CDR3 has 14 residues. CDR1 and CDR2 (germline): KGHSH, LQKENI. The DNA for the CDR3 is TGTGCCAGCTCACCGCTAGCGGAAAACAATGAGCAGTTCTTC. This encodes CASSPLAENNEQFF.

V is TRBV28 and J is TRBJ2-7; weak D call: TRBD2 (7 bases). Trimming shortened V by 4 bases and J by 1 base, and 23 bases separated the two germline ends. Germline loops: CDR1 MDHEN, CDR2 SYDVKM. CDR3 length: 18 amino acids. DNA of the CDR3: TGTGCCAGCAGTTCGCCAGGCGGAGGGAGGGACAATTCCTACGAGCAGTACTTC. It is translated as CASSSPGGGRDNSYEQYF.

The genes are TRBV7-2 and TRBJ1-2; maybe TRBD1 (5 bases). V lost 5 bases and J lost 4, with 23 bases in between. Germline CDR1 and CDR2: SGHTA and FQGNSA. This CDR3 contains 17 residues. The CDR3 DNA reads as TGTGCCAGCAGCGCCCTAACCACCCAGGGCTCGAGCTATGGCTACACCTTC. This encodes CASSALTTQGSSYGYTF. The whole variable domain, remainder taken from reference TRBV7-2 and TRBJ1-2, is GAGVSQSPSNKVTEKGKDVELRCDPISGHTALYWYRQSLGQGLEFLIYFQGNSAPDKSGLPSDRFSAERTGGSVSTLTIQRTQQEDSAVYLCASSALTTQGSSYGYTFGSGTRLTVV.

In its sample, this clone was seen once. The chain links TRBV2 to TRBJ2-1, with TRBD1 matching over 9 bases. Germline V CDR1 and CDR2: SNHLY, FYNNEI. The CDR3 runs to 17 residues. V dropped 6 bases and J dropped 6; count of bases not matched to a gene: 15. The CDR3 DNA reads TGTGCCAGCAGCCACCCCGTCCGGGACAGGGTGGGCAATGAGCAGTTCTTC. Translation: CASSHPVRDRVGNEQFF.

The chain recombines TRBV28 with TRBJ1-5; D is ambiguous. This CDR3 is built from 15 residues. V was trimmed by 1 base and J by 2 bases, leaving 9 bases between them. From germline, CDR1 is MDHEN and CDR2 SYDVKM. This CDR3 reads CASSLSDEGNQPQHF. Written as DNA, the CDR3 is TGTGCCAGCAGTTTATCCGATGAGGGCAATCAGCCCCAGCATTTT.

This chain joins TRBV6-6 and TRBJ2-1, with 8 nucleotides matching TRBD1. V gave up 4 bases and J gave up 11 bases; unmatched junction bases: 7. Germline lookup yields CDR1 MNHNY and CDR2 SVGAGI (reference sequence). The CDR3 totals 13 residues. CDR3 sequence (DNA): TGTGCCAGCAGTTCGAATGGACAGGGAAAGCAGTTCTTC. Its protein is CASSSNGQGKQFF.

CDR3 in amino acids: CAWSAFDRGNEKLFF. CDR3 bases: TGTGCCTGGAGCGCCTTTGACAGGGGTAATGAAAAACTGTTTTTT. J is TRBJ1-4 and V is TRBV30, with 8 bases aligning to TRBD1. Germline CDR1 GTSNPN, CDR2 SVGIG (reference sequence). The V segment lost 3 bases and the J segment 4 bases; nucleotides outside the gene matches: 7. The CDR3 contains 15 residues.

The chain joins TRBV7-8 to TRBJ2-1; 8 bases are shared with TRBD2. This CDR3 is 14 amino acids long. Trimming took 4 bases from V and 6 from J; bases not matched to a gene: 5. The V gene's germline CDR1 is SGHVS and CDR2 FQNEAQ. In nucleotides, the CDR3 is TGTGCCAGCAGCTACCGGGAGGGGGGCAATGAGCAGTTCTTC. It codes for CASSYREGGNEQFF.

V gene TRBV7-2 combines with J gene TRBJ2-7; D might be TRBD2 (5 bases). CDR1 is SGHTA and CDR2 is FQGNSA in the germline V gene. Trimming stripped 3 bases from V and 5 bases from J, with 17 bases between. This CDR3 is 15 amino acids long. The CDR3 protein is CASSLRGPEVNEQYF. As DNA, the CDR3 is TGTGCCAGCAGCTTGCGAGGGCCGGAAGTGAACGAGCAGTACTTC.

The V and J genes are TRBV11-1 and TRBJ1-2, with a tentative D call TRBD1 (6 bases). This CDR3 is built from 11 residues. CDR1 and CDR2 (germline): SGHAT, FQDESV (reference sequence). V lost 11 bases to trimming and J lost 6 bases, with 13 bases between them. The CDR3 here is CAVPGGHGYTF. Written as DNA, the CDR3 is TGTGCCGTCCCGGGGGGCCATGGCTACACCTTC.

The gene calls are TRBV10-3 and TRBJ2-7; 10 bases agree with TRBD1. V trimming: 4 bases; J trimming: 2 bases; junction bases outside the gene matches: 8. The CDR3 covers 16 residues. Germline CDR1 reads ENHRY; CDR2 reads SYGVKD. The CDR3 here is CAISGEGGQGTYEQYF. The CDR3 DNA follows: TGTGCCATCAGTGGGGAGGGGGGACAGGGGACCTACGAGCAGTACTTC.

The chain employs TRBV6-1 and TRBJ2-3, with D maybe TRBD2 (5 bases). CDR3 length: 13 amino acids. Germline lookup yields CDR1 MNHNS and CDR2 SASEGT. Between the trimmed V and J ends, which lost 8 bases and 0 bases, there was a span of 9 bases. The DNA of the CDR3 is TGTGCCAGCGGACGGGGTAGCACAGATACGCAGTATTTT. Residues: CASGRGSTDTQYF.

J is TRBJ1-1 and V is TRBV10-3, with D possibly matching TRBD1 (5 bases). Germline lookup yields CDR1 ENHRY and CDR2 SYGVKD. CDR3 length: 11 residues. Trimming shortened V by 4 bases and J by 11 bases, and 11 bases separated the two germline ends. CDR3 amino acids: CAISGLGGAFF. The CDR3 region has the DNA TGTGCCATCAGTGGCTTGGGGGGGGCTTTCTTT.

The V call is TRBV21-1, the J call TRBJ2-7; the table assigns TRBD2, which was not confirmed against the DNA. TRBV21-1 is shown as a pseudogene. The CDR3 is 15 residues long. The CDR3 nucleotides are TGTGCCAGCAGCAACCTACGGGTTTGTGTACGCGAGCAGTACGTC. It translates to CASSNLRVCVREQYV.

V gene TRBV2 combines with J gene TRBJ1-5; TRBD1 is a possible D gene (6 bases). CDR3 length: 15 amino acids. Trimming pared 4 bases from V and 7 bases from J, leaving 17 bases between. Looked up from germline, CDR1 is SNHLY and CDR2 is FYNNEI. The CDR3 region is CASSGLGAIGQPQHF. The CDR3 DNA reads TGTGCCAGCAGTGGACTGGGGGCTATCGGACAGCCCCAGCATTTT.

This clone occurred once. This chain connects TRBV20-1 to TRBJ1-1; D is uncertain. Per germline, CDR1 DFQATT and CDR2 SNEGSKA (reference sequence). V lost 6 bases to trimming and J lost 7 bases, with 12 bases between them. CDR3 size: 11 residues. The CDR3 DNA sequence: TGCAGTGCATCAGCGGGGAGTGAAGCTTTCTTT. Encoded protein: CSASAGSEAFF.

V usage is TRBV2 and J usage is TRBJ1-1; D is perhaps TRBD1 (5 bases). The CDR3 extends over 14 amino acids. Germline V lookup: CDR1 SNHLY, CDR2 FYNNEI. Trimming removed 0 bases at V and 5 bases at J, with 10 bases between. CDR3: CASSEAAGFTEAFF. CDR3 coding DNA: TGTGCCAGCAGTGAAGCTGCAGGGTTTACTGAAGCTTTCTTT.

The table lists this clone with a few counts. A read error may produce the germline difference seen at one junction end. The chain employs TRBV27 and TRBJ1-2, with 7 bases lining up with TRBD1. This CDR3 comprises 14 residues. Germline loops: CDR1 MNHEY, CDR2 SMNVEV (reference sequence). CDR3 nucleotides: TGTGCCAGCAGTCCGGGACAGCAGAACTATGGCTACCCCTTC. Amino acids: CASSPGQQNYGYPF.

The chain employs TRBV2 and TRBJ2-3; a weak D match, TRBD2 (6 bases). The ends were cut back, 4 bases at V and 2 bases at J, with 13 bases in the middle. The CDR3 length is 15 residues. CDR1 SNHLY and CDR2 FYNNEI come from the germline V gene. The CDR3 nucleotides read TGTGCCAGCAGTGCTTCGCGGGGATTCACAGATACGCAGTATTTT. This sequence encodes CASSASRGFTDTQYF.

The rearrangement uses TRBV7-2 and TRBJ1-1; possible D gene TRBD1, 5 bases. With 4 bases removed from V and 4 bases from J, the gap between germline ends came to 10 bases. CDR1 is SGHTA, CDR2 FQGNSA, per germline. The CDR3 covers 13 residues. CDR3 in amino acids: CASSSYRPTEAFF. CDR3 coding DNA: TGTGCCAGCAGCTCTTACAGGCCCACTGAAGCTTTCTTT.

This chain joins TRBV13 and TRBJ2-7, with 8 bases fitting TRBD2. This CDR3 contains 15 residues. The germline CDR1 and CDR2 sequences are PRHDT and FYEKMQ (reference sequence). V lost 5 bases and J lost 1; bases outside the gene matches: 7. CDR3 DNA: TGTGCCAGCAGCACAGCGGGAGACCTATCCTACGAGCAGTACGTC. It yields the protein CASSTAGDLSYEQYV.

This clone was observed once. Distinct nucleotide sequences in the sample also encode this CDR3. The CDR3 DNA sequence: TGTGCCAGCAGCTTAGGGGGTGGAGGGAACACTGAAGCTTTCTTT. This translates into CASSLGGGGNTEAFF. The V and J genes are TRBV11-3 and TRBJ1-1, with D unresolved. Trimming removed 1 base from V and 1 base from J, with 10 bases in between. Germline V gene sequence: CDR1 SGHNT, CDR2 YENEEA. The CDR3 loop spans 15 amino acids. Filled out from reference TRBV11-3 and TRBJ1-1, the complete variable domain reads EAGVVQSPRYKIIEKKQPVAFWCNPISGHNTLYWYLQNLGQGPELLIRYENEEAVDDSQLPKDRFSAERLKGVDSTLKIQPAELGDSAVYLCASSLGGGGNTEAFFGQGTRLTVV.

The chain employs TRBV7-9 and TRBJ1-1; 7 bases line up with TRBD1. After removal of 4 bases from V and 1 base from J, the junction contained 12 bases not matched to a gene. The CDR3 consists of 17 residues. Germline loops: CDR1 SEHNR, CDR2 FQNEAQ (reference sequence). CDR3 nucleotide sequence: TGTGCCAGCAGCTATAGACAGGGCGGTTCGAAGAACACTGAAGCTTTCTTT. Translated: CASSYRQGGSKNTEAFF.